A single sample is the source of the 32 T cell receptor beta chains below, sequenced in a study of cytomegalovirus exposure and HLA in healthy donors. PCR employed 60 Vbeta and 13 Jbeta primers. The table came from immunoSEQ multiplex PCR; TCRdb's copy has only in-frame clones and leaves some out. The table records roughly 100,000 clones, 60% to 80% of them present only once. Sequences were obtained from PBMCs. The origin of the receptors is a male donor in good health and CMV-seropositive.

The chain uses TRBV7-8 and TRBJ2-5; D not resolved. The V and J ends lost 1 base and 3 bases respectively, with 9 bases between them. The CDR3 contains 14 residues. Germline V gene data show CDR1 as SGHVS and CDR2 as FQNEAQ. The chain's CDR3 is CASSLGWAEETQYF. DNA of the CDR3: TGTGCCAGCAGCTTAGGGTGGGCAGAAGAGACCCAGTACTTC.

This clone came up once. No conserved phenylalanine or tryptophan is present at the end of the CDR3, so a read error is the likely explanation. This rearrangement joins TRBV15 to TRBJ2-7; 8 bases line up with TRBD1. Germline trimming cut 3 bases from V and 1 base from J; bases unmatched to any gene: 11. The CDR3 is made up of 17 amino acids. CDR1 and CDR2 from the germline V gene are LNHNV and YYDKDF (reference sequence). The CDR3 is CATSSPVSGQGSYEQYL. For the CDR3, the DNA is TGTGCCACCAGCAGCCCCGTATCCGGACAGGGTTCCTACGAGCAGTACCTC.

This chain links TRBV7-9 with TRBJ1-2, with 8 positions matching TRBD1. Germline values: CDR1 SEHNR, CDR2 FQNEAQ (reference sequence). CDR3 size: 18 residues. V lost 5 bases and J lost 8; bases outside the gene matches: 22. The CDR3 DNA sequence: TGTGCCAGCAGCCCAGGGACAGGAGGTTTGACGGGAACGAAAGGCTACACCTTC. It specifies CASSPGTGGLTGTKGYTF.

This clone was seen only once. This chain links TRBV6-1 with TRBJ2-5, with 9 nucleotides matching TRBD2. Germline lookup yields CDR1 MNHNS and CDR2 SASEGT. CDR3 length: 15 residues. The ends lost 4 bases at V and 5 bases at J; junction bases unmatched: 8. CDR3 in amino acids: CASSGGWTSEETQYF. The CDR3 coding sequence is TGTGCCAGCAGTGGGGGATGGACTAGCGAGGAGACCCAGTACTTC.

V gene TRBV11-2 combines with J gene TRBJ2-5, with TRBD1 as a possible D gene (6 bases). The CDR3 has 14 residues. CDR1 and CDR2 (germline): SGHAT, FQNNGV. With 2 bases removed from V and 5 bases from J, the gap between germline ends came to 12 bases. CDR3 amino acids: CASSLSWGRETQYF. CDR3 in DNA: TGTGCCAGCAGCTTATCGTGGGGGCGGGAGACCCAGTACTTC.

The chain combines TRBV27 with TRBJ1-1; no reliable D call. This CDR3 is 14 amino acids long. From germline, CDR1 is MNHEY and CDR2 SMNVEV (reference sequence). V lost 6 bases and J lost 1, with 12 bases in between. The CDR3 spells CASRPPRGNTEAFF. The CDR3 bases are TGTGCCAGCAGGCCACCCCGGGGGAACACTGAAGCTTTCTTT.

This chain joins TRBV28 and TRBJ2-2, with D possibly TRBD2 on 6 matching bases. V gave up 6 bases and J gave up 2 bases, with 13 bases separating them. Per the germline V gene, CDR1 is MDHEN and CDR2 is SYDVKM. This CDR3 is built from 15 residues. In nucleotides, the CDR3 is TGTGCCAGCAGCCTCCTCGGGAGTAACACCGGGGAGCTGTTTTTT. Translating gives CASSLLGSNTGELFF. Full variable domain (missing parts from reference TRBV28 and TRBJ2-2): DVKVTQSSRYLVKRTGEKVFLECVQDMDHENMFWYRQDPGLGLRLIYFSYDVKMKEKGDIPEGYSVSREKKERFSLILESASTNQTSMYLCASSLLGSNTGELFFGEGSRLTVL.

This clone was seen a handful of times. This chain uses TRBV7-9 with TRBJ2-1; D unclear. There are 11 residues in the CDR3. V gave up 5 bases and J gave up 10 bases, with 9 bases separating them. Germline CDR1 SEHNR, CDR2 FQNEAQ (reference sequence). CDR3 sequence (DNA): TGTGCCAGCAGCGGCCCCGTGGAGCAGTTCTTC. Amino acid sequence: CASSGPVEQFF.

V gene TRBV5-1 combines with J gene TRBJ1-2; D possibly corresponds to TRBD1 (6 bases). The V gene lost 1 base and the J gene lost 7 bases, with 11 bases spanning the gap. The germline CDR1 and CDR2 sequences are SGHRS and YFSETQ. The CDR3 consists of 13 residues. Here the CDR3 reads CASSLTGSAGYTF. The CDR3 nucleotides read TGCGCCAGCAGCTTGACAGGGAGCGCTGGCTACACCTTC.

The V and J genes are TRBV14 and TRBJ1-2, with 7 bases that match TRBD1. The junction had 6 bases not matched to a gene; V was cut back by 1 base and J by 13 bases. The CDR3 is 12 amino acids. The germline CDR1 and CDR2 sequences are SGHDN and FVKESK. The chain's CDR3 is CASSQVRDSTTF. CDR3 nucleotide sequence: TGTGCCAGCAGCCAAGTCAGGGACAGTACCACCTTC.

There are a few counts of this clone. This chain joins TRBV29-1 and TRBJ2-3; D may be TRBD1 (6 bases). Per germline, CDR1 SQVTM and CDR2 ANQGSEA. The CDR3 runs 14 residues. Trimming removed 8 bases from V and 4 bases from J, with 19 bases in between. CDR3 region: CSSTDSLISDTQYF. For the CDR3, the DNA is TGCAGCTCCACGGACAGCCTTATCTCAGATACGCAGTATTTT.

This clone has more than one count but fewer than ten. The V and J genes are TRBV6-5 and TRBJ1-5; TRBD1 aligns across 10 bases. V was clipped by 8 bases and J by 4 bases; unmatched bases: 5. Germline V gene lookup returns CDR1 MNHEY and CDR2 SVGAGI. CDR3 size: 14 residues. The CDR3 spells CASRDRGNNQPQHF. CDR3 bases: TGTGCCAGCCGGGACAGGGGAAATAATCAGCCCCAGCATTTT.

Here the CDR3 reads CASSLLLTSGRFDEQYF. CDR3 sequence (DNA): TGCGCCAGCAGCCTCCTGCTGACTAGCGGGAGGTTCGACGAGCAGTACTTC. The rearrangement joins TRBV4-3 to TRBJ2-5, with 13 bases aligning to TRBD2. With the DNA end fitting TRBJ2-7 better, the J assignment may be wrong. Looked up from germline, CDR1 is LGHNA and CDR2 is YSLEER. The CDR3 spans 17 residues.

The rearrangement links TRBV19 to TRBJ1-2; the match to TRBD1 covers 7 bases. The germline V gene has CDR1 LNHDA and CDR2 SQIVND (reference sequence). J lost 4 bases, V lost 7 bases, and 6 bases had no gene match. This CDR3 spans 13 amino acids. CDR3 sequence: CASTKGTVYGYTF. For the CDR3, the DNA is TGTGCCAGTACGAAGGGGACAGTCTATGGCTACACCTTC.

The chain is built from TRBV7-7 and TRBJ2-2; D call uncertain. V shed 5 bases and J shed 3 bases, with 10 bases lying between them. This CDR3 has 14 amino acids. CDR1 and CDR2 (germline): SSHAT, FNYEAQ (reference sequence). CDR3 in amino acids: CASSVNGYTGELFF. The CDR3 DNA is TGTGCCAGCAGCGTAAACGGGTACACCGGGGAGCTGTTTTTT.

This clone was seen only a few times. The CDR3 nucleotides read TGTGCCAGCAGCTTAGTCCCGGCAGGGGAAGGTTCACCCCTCCACTTT. It codes for CASSLVPAGEGSPLHF. V usage is TRBV7-2 and J usage is TRBJ1-6; a possible D gene is TRBD1 (6 bases). This CDR3 has 16 amino acids. V gave up 1 base and J gave up 9 bases, with 16 bases separating them. CDR1 is SGHTA and CDR2 is FQGNSA in the germline V gene.

This chain connects TRBV7-2 to TRBJ1-3; D is possibly TRBD1 (6 bases). The CDR3 runs 18 residues. V lost 0 bases to trimming and J lost 4 bases, with 19 bases between them. Germline V CDR1 and CDR2: SGHTA, FQGNSA. CDR3: CASSLAGAGVADGNTIYF. In DNA, the CDR3 is TGTGCCAGCAGCTTAGCAGGCGCAGGGGTGGCCGACGGAAACACCATATATTTT.

V and J are TRBV7-9 and TRBJ2-7, with D maybe TRBD2 (5 bases). Germline CDR1 SEHNR, CDR2 FQNEAQ (reference sequence). The V and J ends lost 2 bases and 3 bases respectively, with 17 bases between them. The CDR3 is made up of 16 amino acids. CDR3 DNA sequence: TGTGCCAGCAGCTTATCAGAGGGTAACGGCCACTACGAGCAGTACTTC. This sequence encodes CASSLSEGNGHYEQYF.

The chain joins TRBV25-1 to TRBJ2-7; unclear D gene. CDR3 length equals 13 residues. V was cut by 2 bases and J by 9 bases, with 14 bases left in between. The germline V gene has CDR1 MGHDK and CDR2 SYGVNS. The CDR3 DNA is TGTGCCAGCAGTGAACTTCAAGCGTTAGGGCAGTACTTC. Encoded protein: CASSELQALGQYF.

This clone was observed a few times. The chain is built from TRBV14 and TRBJ1-1; the D is unclear. The V gene lost 1 base and the J gene lost 2 bases, with 5 bases spanning the gap. The CDR3 loop spans 13 amino acids. Looked up from germline, CDR1 is SGHDN and CDR2 is FVKESK. CDR3 coding DNA: TGTGCCAGCAGCCAAGGTTATAACACTGAAGCTTTCTTT. This sequence encodes CASSQGYNTEAFF.

The DNA of the CDR3 is TGTGCCAGCAGCTCCTTTACCGGGACTAGGGGCTACGAGCAGTACTTC. This translates into CASSSFTGTRGYEQYF. J is TRBJ2-7 and V is TRBV5-6; TRBD2 matches at 8 bases. The germline V gene encodes CDR1 SGHDT and CDR2 YYEEEE. J gave up 3 bases and V 3 bases, and 11 bases lay outside the gene matches. The CDR3 sequence is 16 residues long.

J is TRBJ2-7 and V is TRBV6-5; no reliable D call. V was shortened by 0 bases and J by 2 bases, with 11 bases between the two germline ends. This CDR3 has 15 amino acids. Germline-derived CDR1 and CDR2 are MNHEY and SVGAGI. The CDR3 loop is CASSYSLNGAYEQYF. In DNA, the CDR3 is TGTGCCAGCAGTTACTCTCTTAACGGAGCCTACGAGCAGTACTTC.

This clone showed up just a few times. The gene calls are TRBV11-2 and TRBJ2-1; possibly TRBD1 for D (6 bases). The CDR3 loop spans 16 amino acids. Germline lookup yields CDR1 SGHAT and CDR2 FQNNGV. V lost 6 bases and J lost 0, with 15 bases in between. DNA of the CDR3: TGTGCCAGCAGGCCCTCCCCCAGGGGCTCCTACAATGAGCAGTTCTTC. Translation gives CASRPSPRGSYNEQFF.

This clone was observed a few times. The gene calls are TRBV5-4 and TRBJ2-3; tentative D call: TRBD1 (6 bases). The CDR3 runs to 15 residues. V gave up 0 bases and J gave up 2 bases, with 10 bases separating them. Germline CDR1 SGHNT, CDR2 YYREEE (reference sequence). The CDR3 bases are TGTGCCAGCAGCTTGGCATCAGGGGTCACAGATACGCAGTATTTT. This encodes CASSLASGVTDTQYF.

The V call is TRBV6-1, the J call TRBJ2-5; 8 nucleotides line up with TRBD2. Unmatched junction bases numbered 4, after V lost 2 bases and J lost 2 bases. Germline V CDR1 and CDR2: MNHNS, SASEGT. This CDR3 has 15 residues. For the CDR3, the DNA is TGTGCCAGCAGTGAAAGTATAGCGGGACAAGAGACCCAGTACTTC. It encodes CASSESIAGQETQYF.

In the case of this clone: Different DNA sequences within this sample yield the same CDR3. The chain recombines TRBV11-2 with TRBJ2-7, with TRBD1 matching over 7 bases. Germline CDR1 SGHAT, CDR2 FQNNGV. V was pared by 1 base and J by 3 bases, with 3 bases of the junction left unmatched. The CDR3 has 14 residues. This chain's CDR3 is CASSLGTGLYEQYF. The DNA for the CDR3 is TGTGCCAGCAGCTTAGGGACAGGTCTCTACGAGCAGTACTTC.

The chain recombines TRBV5-4 with TRBJ1-2, with 8 positions matching TRBD1. This CDR3 is built from 14 residues. V was pared by 4 bases and J by 6 bases, with 8 bases of the junction left unmatched. Looked up from germline, CDR1 is SGHNT and CDR2 is YYREEE (reference sequence). The CDR3 reads CASSLFRGRDGYTF. Here the CDR3 DNA reads TGTGCCAGCAGCCTCTTCAGGGGGCGGGATGGCTACACCTTC.

V and J are TRBV25-1 and TRBJ2-2; TRBD2 is a possible D gene (5 bases). Trimming removed 7 bases from V and 6 bases from J, with 15 bases in between. The germline CDR1 and CDR2 sequences are MGHDK and SYGVNS. The CDR3 runs 14 residues. CDR3 sequence (DNA): TGTGCCAGCACCGAGTTCAAGGAGGCCGGGGAGCTGTTTTTT. Translated: CASTEFKEAGELFF.

This chain links TRBV4-3 with TRBJ2-2, with D possibly TRBD1 on 6 matching bases. CDR1 LGHNA and CDR2 YSLEER come from the germline V gene. There are 15 residues in the CDR3. Trimming shortened V by 6 bases and J by 6 bases, and 17 bases separated the two germline ends. In nucleotides, the CDR3 is TGCGCCAGCAGAGGAGCGGTCTCAGGGGCCGGGGAGCTGTTTTTT. Its translation: CASRGAVSGAGELFF.

This sequence joins TRBV19 and TRBJ1-2; a possible D gene is TRBD1 (6 bases). The CDR3 is 14 residues long. Germline CDR1 and CDR2: LNHDA and SQIVND (reference sequence). Trimming shortened V by 8 bases and J by 4 bases, and 17 bases separated the two germline ends. CDR3 coding DNA: TGTGCCAGTGGCCAGGGGCGAGCATCCTATGGCTACACCTTC. Its translation: CASGQGRASYGYTF. The full variable domain, in which reference TRBV19 and TRBJ1-2 provide the parts outside the CDR3, is DGGITQSPKYLFRKEGQNVTLSCEQNLNHDAMYWYRQDPGQGLRLIYYSQIVNDFQKGDIAEGYSVSREKKESFPLTVTSAQKNPTAFYLCASGQGRASYGYTFGSGTRLTVV.

The CDR3 here is CASRTRGAEQFF. CDR3 in DNA: TGTGCCAGCAGGACTCGGGGGGCCGAGCAGTTCTTC. This chain connects TRBV6-5 to TRBJ2-1; tentative D call: TRBD2 (7 bases). The CDR3 loop spans 12 amino acids. Trimming took 6 bases from V and 10 from J, leaving 13 bases between them. Germline V gene data show CDR1 as MNHEY and CDR2 as SVGAGI.

The genes are TRBV7-9 and TRBJ2-1, with 9 bases aligning to TRBD1. This CDR3 comprises 15 residues. Germline V lookup: CDR1 SEHNR, CDR2 FQNEAQ (reference sequence). With 5 bases clipped from V and 7 bases from J, the junction kept 9 bases outside the gene matches. The CDR3, as DNA: TGTGCCAGCAGCGCGGGACAGGGAGTCGGGAATGAGCAGTTCTTC. It translates to CASSAGQGVGNEQFF.